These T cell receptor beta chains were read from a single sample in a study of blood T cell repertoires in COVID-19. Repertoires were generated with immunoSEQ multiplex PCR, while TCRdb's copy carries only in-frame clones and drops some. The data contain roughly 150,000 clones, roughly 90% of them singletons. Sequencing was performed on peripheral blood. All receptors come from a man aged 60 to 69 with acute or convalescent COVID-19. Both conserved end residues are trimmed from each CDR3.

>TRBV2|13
ASSGRQAGDYGYT
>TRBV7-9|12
ASMQVRDTGELF
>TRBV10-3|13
AISESNLFNQPQH
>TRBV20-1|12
SASTTGSNYGYT
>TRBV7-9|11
ASSMTGSQPQH
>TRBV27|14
ASSEASIYSNQPQH
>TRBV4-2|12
ASSRAGTDYGYT
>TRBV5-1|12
ASSPDPPQGEAF
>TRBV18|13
ASSLALGLNTEAF
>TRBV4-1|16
ASSLAAGTALNTGELF
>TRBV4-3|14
ASSPSEGAGNEKLF
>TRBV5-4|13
ASSNRDRVNYGYT
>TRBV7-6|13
ASSRSLTGTNGYT
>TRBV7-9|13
ASSGGQGAEEKLF
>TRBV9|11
ASSVGANTEAF
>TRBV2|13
ASRQPRDMNTEAF
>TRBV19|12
ASSVQISGNTIY
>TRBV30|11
AWKFLGKTPLH
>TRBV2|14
ASSGGQGLAKNIQY
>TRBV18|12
ASSRDSLLTEAF
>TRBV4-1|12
ASSQADEGIGQF
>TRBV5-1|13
ASSLGQGPGAPLH
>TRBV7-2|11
ASSPRGTFGYT
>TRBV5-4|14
ASSLDSSQTNEKLF
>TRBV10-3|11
ALSRAGGNEQF
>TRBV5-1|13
ASKGGPEQRNTIY